What follows are 3 T cell receptor beta chains derived from one specimen sequenced in a study of blood T cells in healthy people across ages. Alongside a J-beta primer mix, a sample-barcoded 5' primer served in a second PCR lasting roughly 6 to 11 cycles. TCRdb passed the 5' RACE reads through MiXCR, listing each CDR3 protein once. In the table there are approximately 600,000 distinct CDR3 sequences, around 54% of which are singletons. The sequenced material came from blood. All receptors derive from a man aged 55 to 69 in good health.

Regarding this clonotype: A much larger clone is a single base away; this may be a read error. This chain connects TRBV4-1 to TRBJ1-5, with D possibly matching TRBD1 (5 bases). Germline CDR1 MGHRA, CDR2 YSYEKL. This CDR3 has 14 residues. As DNA, the CDR3 is TGCACCAGCAGCCAAGCCAGGGTGAACCAGCCCCAGCATTTT. This translates into CTSSQARVNQPQHF.

The genes are TRBV28 and TRBJ2-7; 8 bases are a match to TRBD2. Unmatched junction bases numbered 7, after V lost 6 bases and J lost 0 bases. CDR1 and CDR2 from the germline V gene are MDHEN and SYDVKM. The CDR3 totals 15 residues. In DNA form, the CDR3 reads TGTGCCAGCAGAGGGACCAGCGGGGGCTCCTACGAGCAGTACTTC. Encoded protein: CASRGTSGGSYEQYF.

The V gene is TRBV28, the J gene TRBJ2-5; tentatively, D is TRBD2 (6 bases). Germline V gene lookup returns CDR1 MDHEN and CDR2 SYDVKM. The CDR3 sequence is 13 residues long. Trimming shortened V by 7 bases and J by 1 base, and 10 bases separated the two germline ends. CDR3 DNA: TGTGCCAGCATGAGGAGGGCCCAAGAGACCCAGTACTTC. Protein: CASMRRAQETQYF. The full variable domain, rest sourced from reference TRBV28 and TRBJ2-5, is DVKVTQSSRYLVKRTGEKVFLECVQDMDHENMFWYRQDPGLGLRLIYFSYDVKMKEKGDIPEGYSVSREKKERFSLILESASTNQTSMYLCASMRRAQETQYFGPGTRLLVL.